This T cell receptor beta chain derives from a study of cytomegalovirus exposure and HLA in healthy donors. Overall study: Earlier results showed approximately 110 million unique TCR beta sequences derived from some 180 million T cells.

The primer mix had 60 Vbeta and 13 Jbeta primers. Only in-frame clones appear in the TCRdb table, and some are missing; sequencing was by immunoSEQ multiplex PCR. The sample has around 100,000 clones; over 65% are singletons. Broader study findings: Fewer N-insertions than the roughly 650-donor mean were reportedly shown by an Asian-associated ancestry cluster in a later analysis. Highly shared sequence variants in one cluster were likely a sequencing artifact. Most of the TCR beta V segments (in an earlier analysis) were productive either about 90% or about 30% of the time.

This CDR3 has 15 amino acids. J gave up 0 bases and V 4 bases, and 4 bases lay outside the gene matches. The V gene's germline CDR1 is SGDLS and CDR2 YYNGEE. Comment on this clone: The target antigen is unknown.

This sequence originates from a woman aged 25 to 39 in good health and CMV-seronegative. The chain employs TRBV9 and TRBJ1-2, with TRBD1 matching 9 bases. Sequencing was carried out using PBMCs. This CDR3 reads CASSHHRGPNYGYTF. The CDR3 DNA sequence: TGTGCCAGCAGCCACCACAGGGGGCCTAACTATGGCTACACCTTC.